One and the same sample provided the 9 T cell receptor beta chains below, sequenced in a study of brain T cells in children with intractable seizures. Sequenced by immunoSEQ multiplex PCR; TCRdb stores in-frame clones only, minus some. The table shows some 62,000 clones, with roughly 95% occurring only once. The source was peripheral blood, collected at surgery. The receptor set was obtained from a boy under three years old with focal cortical dysplasia and intractable seizures.

V gene TRBV5-1 combines with J gene TRBJ2-6, with no clear D. The germline V gene encodes CDR1 SGHRS and CDR2 YFSETQ. V lost 0 bases to trimming and J lost 2 bases, with 9 bases between them. The CDR3 runs 16 residues. For the CDR3, the DNA is TGCGCCAGCAGCTTGGTCCCAGGTGCTGGGGCCAACGTCCTGACTTTC. Amino acids: CASSLVPGAGANVLTF.

The chain joins TRBV29-1 to TRBJ1-1; the D is unclear. Germline V gene data show CDR1 as SQVTM and CDR2 as ANQGSEA. V lost 7 bases and J lost 0, with 15 bases in between. This CDR3 has 14 residues. In nucleotides, the CDR3 is TGCAGCGGTGGGGTCGGACTCCTGAACACTGAAGCTTTCTTT. Translating gives CSGGVGLLNTEAFF. The full variable domain, rest sourced from reference TRBV29-1 and TRBJ1-1, is SAVISQKPSRDICQRGTSLTIQCQVDSQVTMMFWYRQQPGQSLTLIATANQGSEATYESGFVIDKFPISRPNLTFSTLTVSNMSPEDSSIYLCSGGVGLLNTEAFFGQGTRLTVV.

CDR3 region: CASSEPGQGGSEQFF. The CDR3 bases are TGTGCCAGCAGCGAACCGGGACAGGGGGGAAGTGAGCAGTTCTTC. This chain connects TRBV9 to TRBJ2-1, with TRBD1 matching over 11 bases. CDR3 size: 15 residues. The V gene end was trimmed by 3 bases and the J gene end by 9 bases; junction bases not matched to a gene: 8. The V gene's germline CDR1 is SGDLS and CDR2 YYNGEE.

The gene calls are TRBV19 and TRBJ2-2; D is ambiguous. Germline values: CDR1 LNHDA, CDR2 SQIVND (reference sequence). CDR3 size: 15 residues. The V end was cut by 7 bases, the J end by 1 base, with 13 bases between. CDR3 region: CASTPWNGNTGELFF. For the CDR3, the DNA is TGTGCCAGTACCCCTTGGAACGGGAACACCGGGGAGCTGTTTTTT. Using reference TRBV19 and TRBJ2-2 for the parts outside the CDR3, the full variable domain is DGGITQSPKYLFRKEGQNVTLSCEQNLNHDAMYWYRQDPGQGLRLIYYSQIVNDFQKGDIAEGYSVSREKKESFPLTVTSAQKNPTAFYLCASTPWNGNTGELFFGEGSRLTVL.

This chain joins TRBV6-1 and TRBJ2-7, with D possibly TRBD1 on 6 matching bases. This CDR3 has 15 residues. V was cut by 2 bases and J by 3 bases, with 14 bases left in between. Germline CDR1 and CDR2: MNHNS and SASEGT. CDR3 loop: CASSESWGPLYEQYF. The DNA for the CDR3 is TGTGCCAGCAGTGAAAGCTGGGGGCCCCTCTACGAGCAGTACTTC.

The rearrangement joins TRBV11-2 to TRBJ2-5; possible D gene TRBD2, 5 bases. Looked up from germline, CDR1 is SGHAT and CDR2 is FQNNGV. CDR3 length equals 15 residues. Trimming cost V 4 bases and J 1 base, with 13 bases left between them. The CDR3 bases are TGTGCCAGCAGCTCACTAGGGTTCGTCCAAGAGACCCAGTACTTC. It encodes CASSSLGFVQETQYF.

The rearrangement uses TRBV6-5 and TRBJ1-6, with D tentatively TRBD1 (6 bases). The CDR3 spans 14 residues. Per the germline V gene, CDR1 is MNHEY and CDR2 is SVGAGI. Trimming stripped 7 bases from V and 7 bases from J, with 14 bases between. The DNA for the CDR3 is TGTGCCAGCAATCGGGAGGGGGACAATTCACCCCTCCACTTT. Translation gives CASNREGDNSPLHF.

The CDR3 sequence: CASSLVAAGTSNQPQHF. The CDR3 DNA is TGTGCCAGCAGCTTAGTGGCCGCAGGGACTAGCAATCAGCCCCAGCATTTT. The chain has TRBV7-8 and TRBJ1-5; a possible D gene is TRBD1 (5 bases). The CDR3 runs to 17 residues. V was cut by 1 base and J by 0 bases, with 13 bases left in between. Germline-derived CDR1 and CDR2 are SGHVS and FQNEAQ.

The V gene is TRBV5-4, the J gene TRBJ2-4; 9 bases line up with TRBD2. With 4 bases clipped from V and 2 bases from J, the junction kept 13 bases outside the gene matches. Germline CDR1 SGHNT, CDR2 YYREEE (reference sequence). The CDR3 spans 18 residues. CDR3 sequence (DNA): TGTGCCAGCAGCCCCATGGGGCTAGCGGGACTATCCAAAAACATTCAGTACTTC. Amino acids: CASSPMGLAGLSKNIQYF.